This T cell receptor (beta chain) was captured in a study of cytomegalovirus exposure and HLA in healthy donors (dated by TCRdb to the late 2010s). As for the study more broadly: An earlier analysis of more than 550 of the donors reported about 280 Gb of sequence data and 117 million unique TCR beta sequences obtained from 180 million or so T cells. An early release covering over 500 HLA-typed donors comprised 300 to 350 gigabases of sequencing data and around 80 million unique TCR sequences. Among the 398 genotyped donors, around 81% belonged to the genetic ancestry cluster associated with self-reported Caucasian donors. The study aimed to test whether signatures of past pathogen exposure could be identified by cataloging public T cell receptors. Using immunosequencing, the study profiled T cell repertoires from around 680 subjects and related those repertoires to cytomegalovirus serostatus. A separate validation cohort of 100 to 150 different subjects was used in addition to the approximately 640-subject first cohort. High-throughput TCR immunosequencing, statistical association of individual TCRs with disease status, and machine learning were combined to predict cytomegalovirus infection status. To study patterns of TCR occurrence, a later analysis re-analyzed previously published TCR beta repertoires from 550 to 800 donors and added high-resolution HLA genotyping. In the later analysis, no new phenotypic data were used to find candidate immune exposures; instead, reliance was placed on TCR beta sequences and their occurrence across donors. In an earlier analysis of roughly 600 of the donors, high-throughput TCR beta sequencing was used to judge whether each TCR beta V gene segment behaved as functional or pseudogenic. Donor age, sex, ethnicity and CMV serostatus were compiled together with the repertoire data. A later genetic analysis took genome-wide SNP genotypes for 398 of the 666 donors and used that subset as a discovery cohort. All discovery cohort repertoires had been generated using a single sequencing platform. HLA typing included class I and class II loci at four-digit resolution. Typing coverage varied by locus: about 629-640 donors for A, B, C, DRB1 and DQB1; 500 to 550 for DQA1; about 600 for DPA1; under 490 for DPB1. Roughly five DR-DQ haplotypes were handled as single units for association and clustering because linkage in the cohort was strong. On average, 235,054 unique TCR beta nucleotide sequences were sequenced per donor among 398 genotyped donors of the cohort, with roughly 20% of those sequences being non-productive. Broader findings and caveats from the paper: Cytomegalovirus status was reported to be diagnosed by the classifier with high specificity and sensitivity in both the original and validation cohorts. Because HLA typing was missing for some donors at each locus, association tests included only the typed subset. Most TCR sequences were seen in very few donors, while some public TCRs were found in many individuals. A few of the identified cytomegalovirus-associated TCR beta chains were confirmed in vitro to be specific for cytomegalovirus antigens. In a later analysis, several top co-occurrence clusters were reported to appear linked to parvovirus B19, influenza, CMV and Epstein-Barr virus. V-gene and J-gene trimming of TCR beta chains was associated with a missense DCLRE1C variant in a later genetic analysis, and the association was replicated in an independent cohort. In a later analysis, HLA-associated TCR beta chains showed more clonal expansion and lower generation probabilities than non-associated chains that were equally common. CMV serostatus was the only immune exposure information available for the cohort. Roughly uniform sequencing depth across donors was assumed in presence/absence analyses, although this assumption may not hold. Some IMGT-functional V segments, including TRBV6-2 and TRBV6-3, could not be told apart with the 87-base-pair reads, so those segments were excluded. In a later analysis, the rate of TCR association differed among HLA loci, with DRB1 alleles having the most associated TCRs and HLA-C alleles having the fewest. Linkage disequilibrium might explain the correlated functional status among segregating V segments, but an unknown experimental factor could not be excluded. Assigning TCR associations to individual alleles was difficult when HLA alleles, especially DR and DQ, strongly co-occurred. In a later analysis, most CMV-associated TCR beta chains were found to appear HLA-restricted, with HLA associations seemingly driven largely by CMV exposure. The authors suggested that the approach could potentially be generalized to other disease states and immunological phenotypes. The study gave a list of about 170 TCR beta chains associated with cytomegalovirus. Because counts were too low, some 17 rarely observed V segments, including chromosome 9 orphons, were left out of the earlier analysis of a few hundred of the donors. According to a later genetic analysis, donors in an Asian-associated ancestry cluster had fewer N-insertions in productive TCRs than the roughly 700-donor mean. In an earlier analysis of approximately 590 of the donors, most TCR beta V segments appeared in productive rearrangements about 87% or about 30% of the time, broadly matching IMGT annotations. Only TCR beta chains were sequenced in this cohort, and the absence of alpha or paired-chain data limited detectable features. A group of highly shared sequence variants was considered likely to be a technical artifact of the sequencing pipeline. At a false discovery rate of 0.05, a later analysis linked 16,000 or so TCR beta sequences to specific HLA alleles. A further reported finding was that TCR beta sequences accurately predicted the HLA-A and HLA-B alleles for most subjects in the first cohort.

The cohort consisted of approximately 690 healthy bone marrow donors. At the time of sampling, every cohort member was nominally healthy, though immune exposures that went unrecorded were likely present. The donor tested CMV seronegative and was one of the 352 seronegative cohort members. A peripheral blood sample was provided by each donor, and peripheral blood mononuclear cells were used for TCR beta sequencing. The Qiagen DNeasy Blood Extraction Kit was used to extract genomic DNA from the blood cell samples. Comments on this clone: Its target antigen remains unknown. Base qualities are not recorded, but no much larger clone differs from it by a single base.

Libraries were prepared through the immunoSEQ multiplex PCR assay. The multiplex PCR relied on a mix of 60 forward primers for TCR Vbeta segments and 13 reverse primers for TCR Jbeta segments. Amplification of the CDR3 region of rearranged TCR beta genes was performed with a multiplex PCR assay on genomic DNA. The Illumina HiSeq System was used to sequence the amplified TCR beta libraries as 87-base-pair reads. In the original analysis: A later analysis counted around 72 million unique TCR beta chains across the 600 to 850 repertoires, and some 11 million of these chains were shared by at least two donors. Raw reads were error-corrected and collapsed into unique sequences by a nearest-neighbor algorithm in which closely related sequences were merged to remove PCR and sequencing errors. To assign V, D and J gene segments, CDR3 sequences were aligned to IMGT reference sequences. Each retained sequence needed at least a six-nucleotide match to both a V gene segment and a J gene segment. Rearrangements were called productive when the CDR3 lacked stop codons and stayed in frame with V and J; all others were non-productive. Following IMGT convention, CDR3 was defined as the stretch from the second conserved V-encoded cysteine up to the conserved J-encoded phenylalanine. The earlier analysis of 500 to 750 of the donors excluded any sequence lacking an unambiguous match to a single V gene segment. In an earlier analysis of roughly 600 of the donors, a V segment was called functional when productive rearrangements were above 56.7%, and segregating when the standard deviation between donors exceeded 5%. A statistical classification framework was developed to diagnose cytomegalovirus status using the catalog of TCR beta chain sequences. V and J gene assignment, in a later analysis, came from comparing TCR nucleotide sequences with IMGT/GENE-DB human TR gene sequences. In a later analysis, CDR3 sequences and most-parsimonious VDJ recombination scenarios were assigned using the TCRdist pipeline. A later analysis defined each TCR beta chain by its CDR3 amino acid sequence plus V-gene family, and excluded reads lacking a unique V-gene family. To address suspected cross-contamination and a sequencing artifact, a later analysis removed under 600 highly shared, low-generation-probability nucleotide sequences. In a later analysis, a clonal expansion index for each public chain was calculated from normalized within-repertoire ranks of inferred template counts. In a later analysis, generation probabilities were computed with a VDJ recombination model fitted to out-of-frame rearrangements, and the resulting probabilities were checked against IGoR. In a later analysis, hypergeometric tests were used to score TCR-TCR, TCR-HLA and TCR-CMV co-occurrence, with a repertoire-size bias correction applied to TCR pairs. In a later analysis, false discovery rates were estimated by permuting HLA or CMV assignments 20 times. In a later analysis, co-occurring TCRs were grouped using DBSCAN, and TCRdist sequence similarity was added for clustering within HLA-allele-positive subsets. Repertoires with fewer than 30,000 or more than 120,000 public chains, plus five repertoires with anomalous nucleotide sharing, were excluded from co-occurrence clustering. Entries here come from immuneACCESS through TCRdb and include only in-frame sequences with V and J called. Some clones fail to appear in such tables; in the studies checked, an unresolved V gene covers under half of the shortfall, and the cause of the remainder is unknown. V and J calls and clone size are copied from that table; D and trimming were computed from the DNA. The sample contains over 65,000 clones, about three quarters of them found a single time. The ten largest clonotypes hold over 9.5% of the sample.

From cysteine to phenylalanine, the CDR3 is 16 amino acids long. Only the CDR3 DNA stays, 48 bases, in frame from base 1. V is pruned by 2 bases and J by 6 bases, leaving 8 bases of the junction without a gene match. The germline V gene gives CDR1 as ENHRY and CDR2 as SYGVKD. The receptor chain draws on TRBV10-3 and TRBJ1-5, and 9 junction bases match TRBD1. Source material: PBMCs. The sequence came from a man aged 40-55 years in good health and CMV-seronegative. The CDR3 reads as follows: CAISEPGGDRAQPQHF. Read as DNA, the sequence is TGTGCCATCAGTGAGCCTGGGGGGGACAGGGCTCAGCCCCAGCATTTT.